This T cell receptor (beta chain) was obtained from a study of blood T cell repertoires in COVID-19. V shed 3 bases, J shed 2 bases, and the junction held 6 bases outside the gene matches. This CDR3 comprises 16 residues. CDR1 and CDR2 from the germline V gene are MDHEN and SYDVKM. TCRdb's table, derived via immunoSEQ multiplex PCR, lists solely in-frame clones and lacks some. Of around 250,000 clones in the sample, roughly 86% were seen once. The chain is built from TRBV28 and TRBJ2-2; TRBD2 matches at 7 bases. The sequence was collected from a man older than 75 with acute or convalescent COVID-19. The specimen was peripheral blood. The CDR3 reads CASSLLTSVNTGELFF. In DNA form, the CDR3 reads TGTGCCAGCAGTTTGTTAACTAGCGTTAACACCGGGGAGCTGTTTTTT.